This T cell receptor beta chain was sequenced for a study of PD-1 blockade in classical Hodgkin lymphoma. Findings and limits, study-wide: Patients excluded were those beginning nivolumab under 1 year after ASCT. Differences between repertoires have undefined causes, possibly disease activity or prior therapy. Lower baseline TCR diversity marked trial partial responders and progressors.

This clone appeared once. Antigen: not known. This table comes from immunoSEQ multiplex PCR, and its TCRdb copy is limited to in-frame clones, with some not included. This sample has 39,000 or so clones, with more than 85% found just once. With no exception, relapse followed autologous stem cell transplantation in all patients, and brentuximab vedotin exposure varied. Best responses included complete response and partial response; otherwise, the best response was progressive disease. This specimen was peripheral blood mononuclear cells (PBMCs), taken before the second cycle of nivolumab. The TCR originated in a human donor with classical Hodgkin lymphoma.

This CDR3 is CATSPLAAHEQYF. The CDR3 DNA reads as TGTGCCACCAGTCCACTAGCGGCCCACGAGCAGTACTTC. V usage is TRBV15 and J usage is TRBJ2-7; 8 bases are shared with TRBD2. Trimming took 6 bases from V and 5 from J; bases not matched to a gene: 6. There are 13 residues in the CDR3. CDR1 is LNHNV, CDR2 YYDKDF, per germline (reference sequence).